This is a list of T cell receptor beta chains from one sample in a study of identical twins. In TCRdb, the 5' RACE reads were re-called with MiXCR into one record per CDR3 protein. The sample lists roughly 500,000 distinct CDR3 sequences, 22% occurring once. This same sample was also part of a study on T cells expressing NK-cell markers.

The sample taken for sequencing was CD4+ T cells sorted from blood. These receptors were obtained from a woman between 18 and 29 years old in good health. CDR3s include the opening cysteine and the closing phenylalanine or tryptophan. D genes are given only for firm matches. Some rows mark clone size as missing; the rest say once, few, many or name a class of expanded clone.

CDR3aa,CDR3nt,v_gene,d_gene,abundance,j_gene
CASTQAMTVRGYTF,TGTGCCAGCACCCAGGCTATGACAGTGAGGGGCTACACCTTC,TRBV12-3/TRBV12-4,.,few,TRBJ1-2
CSVTELDEQFF,TGCAGCGTGACAGAGCTCGATGAGCAGTTCTTC,TRBV29-1,.,few,TRBJ2-1
CAISKDREETQYF,TGTGCCATCAGTAAGGACAGGGAAGAGACCCAGTACTTC,TRBV10-3,TRBD1,many,TRBJ2-5
CSASLGANTEAFF,TGCAGTGCTAGCTTAGGAGCCAACACTGAAGCTTTCTTT,TRBV20-1,.,few,TRBJ1-1
CASSFQGQTNEKLFF,TGTGCCAGCAGCTTTCAGGGACAGACTAATGAAAAACTGTTTTTT,TRBV7-9,TRBD1,.,TRBJ1-4
CASSFVGGFSYEQYF,TGTGCCAGCAGCTTTGTGGGGGGCTTCTCCTACGAGCAGTACTTC,TRBV11-2,.,.,TRBJ2-7
CASLGRSYEQYF,TGTGCTAGCCTCGGCAGATCCTACGAGCAGTACTTC,TRBV12-5,.,few,TRBJ2-7
CASSETGQGRGTQYF,TGTGCCAGCAGTGAAACGGGACAGGGACGGGGTACGCAGTATTTT,TRBV2,TRBD1,.,TRBJ2-3
CASSERGRAFF,TGTGCCAGCAGTGAACGGGGAAGAGCTTTCTTT,TRBV2,.,.,TRBJ1-1
CASTGQASNTGELFF,TGTGCCAGCACTGGACAGGCTTCGAACACCGGGGAGCTGTTTTTT,TRBV7-9,TRBD1,.,TRBJ2-2
CASSLGGRAFF,TGTGCCAGCAGTTTGGGGGGAAGAGCTTTCTTT,TRBV12-3/TRBV12-4,.,.,TRBJ1-1
CASSLASSGRSEQFF,TGTGCCAGCAGCTTAGCCTCTAGCGGGAGGAGTGAGCAGTTCTTC,TRBV7-2,TRBD2,few,TRBJ2-1
CSAPRAGGNNEQFF,TGCAGTGCTCCGAGGGCAGGGGGCAATAATGAGCAGTTCTTC,TRBV20-1,TRBD1,few,TRBJ2-1
CSPSGADEQFF,TGCAGCCCCTCGGGGGCAGACGAGCAGTTCTTC,TRBV20-1,.,.,TRBJ2-1
CASSQEGRGNTGELFF,TGTGCCAGCAGCCAAGAGGGGCGGGGGAACACCGGGGAGCTGTTTTTT,TRBV4-2,.,.,TRBJ2-2
CASSFRAGIAKNIQYF,TGTGCCAGCAGTTTTAGAGCGGGGATAGCCAAAAACATTCAGTACTTC,TRBV12-3/TRBV12-4,TRBD2,few,TRBJ2-4
CAISEGQDNYGYTF,TGTGCCATCAGTGAGGGGCAGGATAACTATGGCTACACCTTC,TRBV10-3,.,.,TRBJ1-2
CSAQPGLAMETQYF,TGCAGTGCTCAACCGGGACTAGCAATGGAGACCCAGTACTTC,TRBV20-1,TRBD2,few,TRBJ2-5
CAWSGQGVSHEQYF,TGTGCCTGGAGCGGACAGGGGGTCTCACACGAGCAGTACTTC,TRBV30,TRBD1,.,TRBJ2-7
CASSECPPHEQYF,TGTGCCAGCAGTGAATGCCCCCCGCACGAGCAGTACTTC,TRBV25-1,.,many,TRBJ2-7
CAISDGGTIQETQYF,TGTGCCATCAGTGATGGCGGTACAATACAAGAGACCCAGTACTTC,TRBV10-3,.,few,TRBJ2-5
CASSPRGGANTEAFF,TGTGCCAGCAGTCCCCGCGGGGGGGCGAACACTGAAGCTTTCTTT,TRBV12-3/TRBV12-4,.,few,TRBJ1-1
CSAILYNTEAFF,TGCAGTGCTATTCTCTATAACACTGAAGCTTTCTTT,TRBV20-1,.,few,TRBJ1-1
CASSPRIEQFF,TGTGCCAGCTCGCCTCGAATTGAGCAGTTCTTC,TRBV18,.,few,TRBJ2-1
CSAREGGALRNTEAFF,TGCAGTGCTAGAGAAGGAGGGGCCTTGCGGAACACTGAAGCTTTCTTT,TRBV20-1,.,.,TRBJ1-1
CASSLRRGTYEQYF,TGTGCCAGCAGTTTACGCAGGGGCACCTACGAGCAGTACTTC,TRBV12-3/TRBV12-4,.,few,TRBJ2-7
CASSPLGTGPEQYF,TGTGCCAGCAGCCCCTTGGGGACAGGGCCCGAGCAGTACTTC,TRBV3-1,TRBD1,few,TRBJ2-7